These 18 T cell receptor beta chains share one sample of origin, sequenced in a study of control samples from healthy donors and cancer patients. The method was immunoSEQ multiplex PCR; TCRdb's version includes in-frame clones alone and lacks a portion of them. The repertoire holds some 120,000 clones, 85% to 90% seen once, with roughly 12% in the top ten. The sample consisted of blood. The receptors originated from a young man in good health.

This chain joins TRBV7-8 and TRBJ1-4; D gene unclear. CDR1 SGHVS and CDR2 FQNEAQ come from the germline V gene. Trimming stripped 9 bases from V and 7 bases from J, with 15 bases between. The CDR3 is made up of 13 amino acids. The CDR3 spells CASSRAATEKLFF. CDR3 nucleotide sequence: TGTGCCAGTTCAAGGGCCGCTACTGAAAAACTGTTTTTT.

V usage is TRBV6-5 and J usage is TRBJ1-1; the D is unclear. From germline, CDR1 is MNHEY and CDR2 SVGAGI. The CDR3 totals 12 residues. V shed 8 bases and J shed 1 base, with 8 bases lying between them. Written as DNA, the CDR3 is TGTGCCAGCTCCAGACCGAACACTGAAGCTTTCTTT. Translated: CASSRPNTEAFF.

The gene calls are TRBV27 and TRBJ2-1; D uncertain. This CDR3 contains 15 residues. CDR1 MNHEY and CDR2 SMNVEV come from the germline V gene (reference sequence). V was trimmed by 5 bases and J by 4 bases, leaving 15 bases between them. The CDR3 protein is CASSRFRQSYNEQFF. In DNA, the CDR3 is TGTGCCAGCAGTAGGTTTAGGCAGAGTTACAATGAGCAGTTCTTC.

This clone was observed a few times. This chain joins TRBV5-6 and TRBJ1-2; D is uncertain. V dropped 4 bases and J dropped 2 bases, with 3 bases sitting between them. Per the germline V gene, CDR1 is SGHDT and CDR2 is YYEEEE. The CDR3 length is 11 residues. The CDR3 loop reads CASSLNYGYTF. For the CDR3, the DNA is TGTGCCAGCAGCCTGAACTATGGCTACACCTTC.

The chain recombines TRBV28 with TRBJ2-7; the match to TRBD1 covers 10 bases. Germline-derived CDR1 and CDR2 are MDHEN and SYDVKM. Trimming took 6 bases from V and 6 from J; bases not matched to a gene: 5. CDR3 size: 13 residues. Here the CDR3 DNA reads TGTGCCAGCAGACGACAGGGGGCCTCCGAGCAGTACGTC. Protein product: CASRRQGASEQYV.

This rearrangement joins TRBV19 to TRBJ1-1; TRBD1 matches 8 bases. The CDR3 runs to 13 residues. Losses at the gene ends were 10 bases for V and 5 bases for J; bases not matched to a gene: 9. Germline CDR1 reads LNHDA; CDR2 reads SQIVND (reference sequence). CDR3 residues: CATSHRGVTEAFF. Here the CDR3 DNA reads TGTGCCACCTCTCACAGGGGGGTAACTGAAGCTTTCTTT.

J is TRBJ1-4 and V is TRBV14; TRBD1 matches at 10 bases. The trim removed 4 bases at V and 5 bases at J, leaving 7 bases unmatched. The CDR3 has 16 amino acids. Germline CDR1 is SGHDN and CDR2 is FVKESK. As DNA, the CDR3 is TGTGCCAGCAGCCGTGACAGGGGGCAGGTGAATGAAAAACTGTTTTTT. Its translation is CASSRDRGQVNEKLFF.

The V and J genes are TRBV18 and TRBJ2-7; D may be TRBD2 (5 bases). Per germline, CDR1 KGHSH and CDR2 LQKENI. The CDR3 totals 14 residues. Trimming left V 0 bases short and J 4 bases short, with 10 bases between. Written as DNA, the CDR3 is TGTGCCAGCTCACCACCGGACTGGGTTTACGAGCAGTACGTC. Translating gives CASSPPDWVYEQYV.

Of note for this clone: This sample also contains other DNA sequences that code for the same CDR3. This chain uses TRBV2 with TRBJ1-5; perhaps TRBD1 as D (6 bases). CDR3 size: 14 residues. Trimming cost V 6 bases and J 1 base, with 10 bases left between them. CDR1 SNHLY and CDR2 FYNNEI come from the germline V gene. DNA for the CDR3: TGTGCCAGCAGAACAGGGCCGAGCAATCAGCCCCAGCATTTT. Its translation: CASRTGPSNQPQHF.

This clone is medium-sized. The V call is TRBV15, the J call TRBJ2-7, with D possibly matching TRBD1 (6 bases). The CDR3 contains 13 residues. Trimming took 0 bases from V and 7 from J, leaving 10 bases between them. Germline assignment: CDR1 LNHNV and CDR2 YYDKDF (reference sequence). For the CDR3, the DNA is TGTGCCACCAGCAGAGACCCAGGGGAGGAGCAGTACTTC. Amino acid sequence: CATSRDPGEEQYF.

V usage is TRBV27 and J usage is TRBJ2-2; D might be TRBD1 (5 bases). The CDR3 consists of 19 residues. Per germline, CDR1 MNHEY and CDR2 SMNVEV (reference sequence). Trimming cost V 2 bases and J 0 bases, with 19 bases left between them. In nucleotides, the CDR3 is TGTGCCAGCAGTTTACGTACTGTTAGGGGAAGGTCGAACACCGGGGAGCTGTTTTTT. It codes for CASSLRTVRGRSNTGELFF.

V and J are TRBV6-4 and TRBJ1-1; weak D call: TRBD1 (5 bases). With 4 bases removed from V and 5 bases from J, the gap between germline ends came to 11 bases. Germline V gene data show CDR1 as MRHNA and CDR2 as SNTAGT. CDR3 size: 13 residues. CDR3 sequence (DNA): TGTGCCAGCAGTGCACAGGAAGGTACTGAAGCTTTCTTT. Translation gives CASSAQEGTEAFF.

The V and J genes are TRBV5-1 and TRBJ2-3, with TRBD2 identical over 8 bases. Looked up from germline, CDR1 is SGHRS and CDR2 is YFSETQ. This CDR3 region has 14 residues. Trimming cost V 5 bases and J 4 bases; bases outside gene matches: 6. The CDR3: CASRTGGPPDTQYF. CDR3 nucleotide sequence: TGCGCCAGCAGAACGGGGGGGCCCCCAGATACGCAGTATTTT.

The chain combines TRBV10-2 with TRBJ2-6, with D hard to call. Germline values: CDR1 WSHSY, CDR2 SAAADI. V gave up 6 bases and J gave up 1 base, with 7 bases separating them. The CDR3 runs 14 residues. CDR3 sequence: CASSGSSGANVLTF. The CDR3 nucleotides read TGCGCCAGCAGCGGGTCTTCTGGGGCCAACGTCCTGACTTTC.

This clone was seen a handful of times. V usage is TRBV7-8 and J usage is TRBJ2-7; the D is unclear. Trimming shortened V by 5 bases and J by 0 bases, and 11 bases separated the two germline ends. The CDR3 has 14 residues. Germline V CDR1 and CDR2: SGHVS, FQNEAQ. CDR3 DNA: TGTGCCAGCAGCCCTCGACTTGTCTCCTACGAGCAGTACTTC. Amino acid sequence: CASSPRLVSYEQYF.

This chain links TRBV12-3 or TRBV12-4 with TRBJ2-7, with TRBD1 identical over 9 bases. The CDR3 extends over 13 amino acids. V was pared by 5 bases and J by 3 bases, with 2 bases of the junction left unmatched. The CDR3 loop reads CASSRQGDYEQYV. The CDR3 region has the DNA TGTGCCAGCAGTCGACAGGGGGACTACGAGCAGTACGTC.

The J gene is TRBJ2-3, the V gene TRBV5-8, with D possibly being TRBD1 or TRBD2 (7 bases each). Germline CDR1 reads SGHTS; CDR2 reads YDEGEE. Trimming shortened V by 4 bases and J by 10 bases, and 22 bases separated the two germline ends. The CDR3 loop spans 15 amino acids. The CDR3: CASSPDRVPREAQYF. The CDR3 DNA follows: TGTGCCAGCAGCCCCGACAGGGTGCCACGGGAGGCGCAGTATTTT.

This clone has a handful of counts. The genes are TRBV6-1 and TRBJ2-3, with 13 bases aligning to TRBD2. Trimming at V came to 4 bases and at J to 3 bases, leaving 4 bases not matched to a gene. Germline V gene sequence: CDR1 MNHNS, CDR2 SASEGT. This CDR3 has 16 residues. CDR3 amino acids: CASSGLAGGETDTQYF. The CDR3 nucleotides read TGTGCCAGCAGTGGACTAGCGGGGGGAGAGACAGATACGCAGTATTTT.